Listed below are T cell receptor beta chains from one sample, sequenced in a study of somatic mutations in cytotoxic T cells in rheumatoid arthritis. Assay used: immunoSEQ multiplex PCR; TCRdb lists only in-frame clones, some missing. The data contain some 8,700 clones, about 71% of them singletons. The sample taken for sequencing was CD8+ T cells sorted from blood. These receptor sequences come from a woman aged 50 to 60 in good health. The CDR3 runs from the conserved cysteine through the conserved F or W. The order of the fields is clone size, D gene, V gene, J gene, CDR3 length, CDR3 protein, CDR3 DNA. The D gene is left open where the match is weak. Rows give clone size only sometimes, using once, few, many, or a class for an expanded clone.

clone size: -; D gene: TRBD1; V gene: TRBV7-9; J gene: TRBJ2-7; CDR3 length: 14; CDR3 protein: CASSPGTGWGEQYF; CDR3 DNA: TGTGCCAGCAGCCCAGGGACAGGGTGGGGCGAGCAGTACTTC
clone size: -; D gene: TRBD2; V gene: TRBV27; J gene: TRBJ2-1; CDR3 length: 15; CDR3 protein: CASSFIGLAGGKQFF; CDR3 DNA: TGTGCCAGCAGTTTTATTGGACTAGCGGGGGGGAAGCAGTTCTTC
clone size: once; D gene: -; V gene: TRBV19; J gene: TRBJ2-7; CDR3 length: 13; CDR3 protein: CASSLDSSYEQYF; CDR3 DNA: TGTGCCAGTAGCCTCGACAGTTCCTACGAGCAGTACTTC
clone size: -; D gene: TRBD2; V gene: TRBV7-8; J gene: TRBJ2-7; CDR3 length: 14; CDR3 protein: CASSSGTRGNEQYF; CDR3 DNA: TGTGCCAGCAGCAGCGGGACGCGGGGGAACGAGCAGTACTTC
clone size: -; D gene: -; V gene: TRBV7-6; J gene: TRBJ1-1; CDR3 length: 13; CDR3 protein: CASSSLFDTEAFF; CDR3 DNA: TGTGCCAGCAGCTCCCTATTCGACACTGAAGCTTTCTTT
clone size: -; D gene: -; V gene: TRBV5-5; J gene: TRBJ2-1; CDR3 length: 15; CDR3 protein: CASSLDLELYNEQFF; CDR3 DNA: TGTGCCAGCAGCTTGGATCTAGAACTCTACAATGAGCAGTTCTTC
clone size: -; D gene: -; V gene: TRBV4-2; J gene: TRBJ1-5; CDR3 length: 15; CDR3 protein: CASSLDTGSNQPQHF; CDR3 DNA: TGTGCCAGCAGCTTAGACACAGGTAGCAATCAGCCCCAGCATTTT
clone size: -; D gene: TRBD1; V gene: TRBV7-9; J gene: TRBJ2-5; CDR3 length: 14; CDR3 protein: CASSSRTGQETQYF; CDR3 DNA: TGTGCCAGCAGCTCAAGGACAGGGCAAGAGACCCAGTACTTC
clone size: -; D gene: -; V gene: TRBV2; J gene: TRBJ2-7; CDR3 length: 14; CDR3 protein: CASSEWGEAVEQYF; CDR3 DNA: TGTGCCAGCAGTGAATGGGGGGAGGCAGTTGAGCAGTACTTC
clone size: -; D gene: -; V gene: TRBV27; J gene: TRBJ1-1; CDR3 length: 16; CDR3 protein: CASSLLGKKDDTEAFF; CDR3 DNA: TGTGCCAGCAGTTTGTTGGGCAAGAAAGACGACACTGAAGCTTTCTTT
clone size: -; D gene: TRBD1; V gene: TRBV7-3; J gene: TRBJ1-2; CDR3 length: 16; CDR3 protein: CASSHIGDSGVYGYTF; CDR3 DNA: TGTGCCAGCAGCCATATTGGGGACAGTGGAGTCTATGGCTACACCTTC
clone size: -; D gene: TRBD1; V gene: TRBV27; J gene: TRBJ2-2; CDR3 length: 20; CDR3 protein: CASSLSPPPGQLGNTGELFF; CDR3 DNA: TGTGCCAGCAGTTTATCTCCCCCCCCGGGACAGTTGGGGAACACCGGGGAGCTGTTTTTT
clone size: -; D gene: TRBD2; V gene: TRBV29-1; J gene: TRBJ2-5; CDR3 length: 15; CDR3 protein: CSVEVDGGVGETQYF; CDR3 DNA: TGCAGCGTTGAAGTAGACGGGGGGGTGGGAGAGACCCAGTACTTC
clone size: -; D gene: TRBD1; V gene: TRBV6-5; J gene: TRBJ1-1; CDR3 length: 13; CDR3 protein: CASSYSGQGGAFF; CDR3 DNA: TGTGCCAGCAGTTACTCAGGACAGGGTGGGGCTTTCTTT
clone size: -; D gene: -; V gene: TRBV4-1; J gene: TRBJ2-3; CDR3 length: 15; CDR3 protein: CASSQARQLTDTQYF; CDR3 DNA: TGCGCCAGCAGCCAAGCCCGACAGCTCACAGATACGCAGTATTTT
clone size: -; D gene: TRBD1; V gene: TRBV6-6; J gene: TRBJ2-6; CDR3 length: 16; CDR3 protein: CASSHTDRAGANVLTF; CDR3 DNA: TGTGCCAGCAGTCACACAGACAGGGCTGGGGCCAACGTCCTGACTTTC
clone size: -; D gene: -; V gene: TRBV7-9; J gene: TRBJ2-7; CDR3 length: 13; CDR3 protein: CASSIPSSYEQYF; CDR3 DNA: TGTGCCAGCAGCATCCCTAGCTCCTACGAGCAGTACTTC
clone size: -; D gene: -; V gene: TRBV4-2; J gene: TRBJ1-5; CDR3 length: 15; CDR3 protein: CASSQVIGSNQPQHF; CDR3 DNA: TGTGCCAGCAGCCAAGTAATTGGCAGCAATCAGCCCCAGCATTTT
clone size: -; D gene: -; V gene: TRBV27; J gene: TRBJ2-2; CDR3 length: 13; CDR3 protein: CASSLELYGELFF; CDR3 DNA: TGTGCCAGCAGTTTAGAGTTATACGGGGAGCTGTTTTTT
clone size: once; D gene: TRBD1; V gene: TRBV5-6; J gene: TRBJ2-1; CDR3 length: 15; CDR3 protein: CASSRGQTQYNEQFF; CDR3 DNA: TGTGCCAGCAGCCGGGGACAGACACAATACAATGAGCAGTTCTTC
clone size: -; D gene: TRBD1; V gene: TRBV6-1; J gene: TRBJ2-7; CDR3 length: 15; CDR3 protein: CASSEEGQGAHEQYF; CDR3 DNA: TGTGCCAGCAGTGAAGAAGGACAGGGGGCCCACGAGCAGTACTTC
clone size: -; D gene: -; V gene: TRBV5-1; J gene: TRBJ2-3; CDR3 length: 13; CDR3 protein: CASSLLGTDTQYF; CDR3 DNA: TGCGCCAGCAGCTTGCTCGGCACAGATACGCAGTATTTT
clone size: -; D gene: TRBD2; V gene: TRBV28; J gene: TRBJ2-7; CDR3 length: 15; CDR3 protein: CASSFPRRGTYEQYF; CDR3 DNA: TGTGCCAGCAGTTTCCCCCGGCGGGGGACCTACGAGCAGTACTTC
clone size: -; D gene: -; V gene: TRBV5-1; J gene: TRBJ2-3; CDR3 length: 16; CDR3 protein: CASSLRGIPTTDTQYF; CDR3 DNA: TGCGCCAGCAGCTTGCGAGGGATCCCCACCACAGATACGCAGTATTTT
clone size: -; D gene: TRBD2; V gene: TRBV6-5; J gene: TRBJ2-2; CDR3 length: 16; CDR3 protein: CASSYPRGGEYGELFF; CDR3 DNA: TGTGCCAGCAGTTACCCCCGGGGGGGAGAATACGGGGAGCTGTTTTTT
clone size: -; D gene: -; V gene: TRBV5-1; J gene: TRBJ2-7; CDR3 length: 12; CDR3 protein: CASKRNSYEQYF; CDR3 DNA: TGCGCCAGCAAGCGCAACTCCTACGAGCAGTACTTC
clone size: -; D gene: -; V gene: TRBV7-9; J gene: TRBJ2-7; CDR3 length: 15; CDR3 protein: CASSSLGGSSYEQYF; CDR3 DNA: TGTGCCAGCAGCTCCCTCGGGGGTAGCTCCTACGAGCAGTACTTC
clone size: -; D gene: -; V gene: TRBV9; J gene: TRBJ2-7; CDR3 length: 13; CDR3 protein: CASSGGSTYEQYF; CDR3 DNA: TGTGCCAGCAGCGGCGGCAGCACCTACGAGCAGTACTTC
clone size: -; D gene: -; V gene: TRBV28; J gene: TRBJ1-1; CDR3 length: 14; CDR3 protein: CASSFPQGNTEAFF; CDR3 DNA: TGTGCCAGCAGTTTCCCACAGGGGAACACTGAAGCTTTCTTT
clone size: -; D gene: -; V gene: TRBV7-8; J gene: TRBJ1-1; CDR3 length: 17; CDR3 protein: CASSLAHRGTGSTEAFF; CDR3 DNA: TGTGCCAGCAGCTTAGCCCATCGGGGGACGGGGAGTACTGAAGCTTTCTTT
clone size: -; D gene: -; V gene: TRBV5-1; J gene: TRBJ2-2; CDR3 length: 15; CDR3 protein: CASSFRVTNTGELFF; CDR3 DNA: TGCGCCAGCAGCTTTCGGGTGACGAACACCGGGGAGCTGTTTTTT
clone size: -; D gene: -; V gene: TRBV25-1; J gene: TRBJ2-7; CDR3 length: 11; CDR3 protein: CASSVTYEQYF; CDR3 DNA: TGTGCCAGCAGTGTTACCTACGAGCAGTACTTC
clone size: -; D gene: TRBD1; V gene: TRBV7-9; J gene: TRBJ1-1; CDR3 length: 14; CDR3 protein: CASSQPGQMGEAFF; CDR3 DNA: TGTGCCAGCAGCCAACCGGGACAGATGGGTGAAGCTTTCTTT
clone size: -; D gene: TRBD1; V gene: TRBV7-9; J gene: TRBJ2-7; CDR3 length: 15; CDR3 protein: CASRHPWDRRYEQYF; CDR3 DNA: TGTGCCAGCAGACACCCCTGGGACAGACGGTACGAGCAGTACTTC
clone size: -; D gene: -; V gene: TRBV11-1; J gene: TRBJ2-7; CDR3 length: 16; CDR3 protein: CASSLEYSPRPYEQYF; CDR3 DNA: TGTGCCAGCAGCTTAGAGTACAGCCCGAGACCCTACGAGCAGTACTTC
clone size: -; D gene: -; V gene: TRBV18; J gene: TRBJ2-5; CDR3 length: 13; CDR3 protein: CASSPPRGETQYF; CDR3 DNA: TGTGCCAGCTCACCCCCCAGGGGAGAGACCCAGTACTTC
clone size: -; D gene: -; V gene: TRBV15; J gene: TRBJ2-7; CDR3 length: 12; CDR3 protein: CATSSSSYEQYF; CDR3 DNA: TGTGCCACCAGCAGTTCCAGCTACGAGCAGTACTTC
clone size: -; D gene: -; V gene: TRBV6-5; J gene: TRBJ2-7; CDR3 length: 14; CDR3 protein: CASRLGTPTYEQYF; CDR3 DNA: TGTGCCAGCAGACTCGGGACACCCACCTACGAGCAGTACTTC
clone size: -; D gene: -; V gene: TRBV11-1; J gene: TRBJ2-5; CDR3 length: 14; CDR3 protein: CASSFPEAQETQYF; CDR3 DNA: TGTGCCAGCAGCTTTCCGGAGGCCCAAGAGACCCAGTACTTC
clone size: once; D gene: TRBD1; V gene: TRBV5-6; J gene: TRBJ2-7; CDR3 length: 15; CDR3 protein: CASSSRQGITDEQYF; CDR3 DNA: TGTGCCAGCAGCTCGCGACAGGGAATAACAGACGAGCAGTACTTC
clone size: medium-sized; D gene: -; V gene: TRBV7-9; J gene: TRBJ1-3; CDR3 length: 15; CDR3 protein: CASSFYSVTGNTIYF; CDR3 DNA: TGTGCCAGCAGCTTTTATTCAGTTACTGGAAACACCATATATTTT
clone size: -; D gene: TRBD1; V gene: TRBV14; J gene: TRBJ2-7; CDR3 length: 14; CDR3 protein: CASSSRTGYYEQYF; CDR3 DNA: TGTGCCAGCAGCAGCAGGACAGGGTACTACGAGCAGTACTTC
clone size: few; D gene: TRBD2; V gene: TRBV29-1; J gene: TRBJ2-5; CDR3 length: 18; CDR3 protein: CSVEGGLAEPWVAETQYF; CDR3 DNA: TGCAGCGTTGAAGGTGGACTAGCGGAGCCTTGGGTGGCAGAGACCCAGTACTTC
clone size: -; D gene: TRBD2; V gene: TRBV4-3; J gene: TRBJ2-1; CDR3 length: 15; CDR3 protein: CASSSGTSGYNEQFF; CDR3 DNA: TGCGCCAGCAGCTCCGGGACTAGCGGGTACAATGAGCAGTTCTTC
clone size: few; D gene: -; V gene: TRBV13; J gene: TRBJ2-7; CDR3 length: 14; CDR3 protein: CASSPVGGENEQYF; CDR3 DNA: TGTGCCAGCAGCCCCGTAGGGGGGGAGAACGAGCAGTACTTC
clone size: -; D gene: TRBD1; V gene: TRBV28; J gene: TRBJ2-5; CDR3 length: 16; CDR3 protein: CASSTPRDRGRETQYF; CDR3 DNA: TGTGCCAGCAGTACCCCTCGAGACAGGGGTAGGGAGACCCAGTACTTC
clone size: -; D gene: TRBD2; V gene: TRBV4-1; J gene: TRBJ2-7; CDR3 length: 17; CDR3 protein: CASSQVPGLAGEYEQYF; CDR3 DNA: TGCGCCAGCAGCCAAGTTCCCGGACTAGCGGGGGAGTACGAGCAGTACTTC
clone size: -; D gene: -; V gene: TRBV27; J gene: TRBJ2-7; CDR3 length: 14; CDR3 protein: CASSPYGGPYEQYF; CDR3 DNA: TGTGCCAGCAGTCCCTATGGGGGCCCCTACGAGCAGTACTTC
clone size: few; D gene: TRBD1; V gene: TRBV28; J gene: TRBJ1-6; CDR3 length: 15; CDR3 protein: CASRPLGQGNSPLHF; CDR3 DNA: TGTGCCAGCAGGCCCCTCGGACAGGGAAACTCACCCCTCCACTTT
clone size: -; D gene: TRBD1; V gene: TRBV4-3; J gene: TRBJ2-3; CDR3 length: 17; CDR3 protein: CASSQTSDRGYTDTQYF; CDR3 DNA: TGCGCCAGCAGCCAAACAAGCGACAGGGGATACACAGATACGCAGTATTTT